One sample yielded the 21 T cell receptor beta chains listed below, sequenced in a study of blood T cell repertoires in COVID-19. Clones were read by immunoSEQ multiplex PCR, and TCRdb kept only the in-frame ones, dropping some. The sample has over 95,000 clones, approximately 90% seen once. The sequenced material came from peripheral blood. Receptor source: a human donor with acute or convalescent COVID-19. The donor label of this sample is uncertain.

The chain carries TRBV24-1 and TRBJ1-2; 9 nucleotides align to TRBD1. Germline trimming cut 8 bases from V and 7 bases from J; bases unmatched to any gene: 16. CDR1 is KGHDR and CDR2 is SFDVKD in the germline V gene. The CDR3 spans 16 residues. The DNA for the CDR3 is TGTGCCACCACCTCATTAACGGGACAGGGTATGAGTGGCTACACCTTC. Translation: CATTSLTGQGMSGYTF.

The V and J genes are TRBV28 and TRBJ2-7; 10 bases are shared with TRBD2. Trimming took 6 bases from V and 1 from J; bases not matched to a gene: 6. Germline V CDR1 and CDR2: MDHEN, SYDVKM. This CDR3 contains 15 residues. CDR3 sequence (DNA): TGTGCCAGCAGCTCCGGGACTAGCGCGTCCTACGAGCAGTACTTC. Translating it yields CASSSGTSASYEQYF.

The chain couples TRBV2 to TRBJ1-2; a weak D match, TRBD1 (6 bases). This CDR3 has 12 amino acids. Between the trimmed V and J ends, which lost 6 bases and 5 bases, there was a span of 10 bases. Germline V gene sequence: CDR1 SNHLY, CDR2 FYNNEI. The CDR3, as DNA: TGTGCCAGCAGGATAACAGGGTATGGCTACACCTTC. This codes for CASRITGYGYTF.

At least ten counts were recorded for this clone. This chain links TRBV11-2 with TRBJ1-2; no clear D gene. The V gene's germline CDR1 is SGHAT and CDR2 FQNNGV. The CDR3 spans 13 residues. V lost 4 bases to trimming and J lost 4 bases, with 10 bases between them. CDR3 bases: TGTGCCAGCAGCTCCGTCGGTAGCTATGGCTACACCTTC. Its protein product is CASSSVGSYGYTF.

This sequence joins TRBV5-5 and TRBJ1-2; no reliable D call. Trimming stripped 0 bases from V and 2 bases from J, with 8 bases between. The CDR3 runs 14 residues. Looked up from germline, CDR1 is SGHKS and CDR2 is YYEKEE (reference sequence). CDR3 sequence: CASSLAPGNYGYTF. The CDR3 DNA reads as TGTGCCAGCAGCTTGGCCCCAGGAAACTATGGCTACACCTTC. The variable domain in full, completed from reference TRBV5-5 and TRBJ1-2, reads DAGVTQSPTHLIKTRGQQVTLRCSPISGHKSVSWYQQVLGQGPQFIFQYYEKEERGRGNFPDRFSARQFPNYSSELNVNALLLGDSALYLCASSLAPGNYGYTFGSGTRLTVV.

The chain has TRBV7-3 and TRBJ1-1; the match to TRBD1 covers 7 bases. The CDR3 sequence is 13 residues long. J gave up 6 bases and V 4 bases, and 5 bases lay outside the gene matches. Germline-derived CDR1 and CDR2 are SGHTA and FQGTGA. The CDR3, as DNA: TGTGCCAGCAGCTCGACAGGGAAGGCTGAAGCTTTCTTT. Protein sequence: CASSSTGKAEAFF. The entire variable domain, with the rest obtained from reference TRBV7-3 and TRBJ1-1, is as follows: GAGVSQTPSNKVTEKGKYVELRCDPISGHTALYWYRQSLGQGPEFLIYFQGTGAADDSGLPNDRFFAVRPEGSVSTLKIQRTERGDSAVYLCASSSTGKAEAFFGQGTRLTVV.

The chain has TRBV27 and TRBJ1-2; 9 bases match TRBD1. Germline V CDR1 and CDR2: MNHEY, SMNVEV (reference sequence). With V trimmed by 5 bases and J by 3 bases, 1 base remained unmatched. The CDR3 is 13 amino acids. CDR3 sequence: CASSTGGHYGYTF. In DNA, the CDR3 is TGTGCCAGCAGTACAGGGGGCCACTATGGCTACACCTTC.

This sequence joins TRBV19 and TRBJ1-4; 8 positions match TRBD1. The CDR3 has 14 amino acids. V dropped 1 base and J dropped 11; count of bases not matched to a gene: 6. From germline, CDR1 is LNHDA and CDR2 SQIVND (reference sequence). The CDR3 nucleotides are TGTGCCAGTAGTATAGCCGCGGGACAGGTGAAACTGTTTTTT. Encoded protein: CASSIAAGQVKLFF. The variable domain in full, completed from reference TRBV19 and TRBJ1-4, reads DGGITQSPKYLFRKEGQNVTLSCEQNLNHDAMYWYRQDPGQGLRLIYYSQIVNDFQKGDIAEGYSVSREKKESFPLTVTSAQKNPTAFYLCASSIAAGQVKLFFGSGTQLSVL.

The CDR3 spells CASSFQGGDYGYTF. CDR3 sequence (DNA): TGCGCCAGCAGCTTCCAGGGAGGGGACTATGGCTACACCTTC. The V and J genes are TRBV5-1 and TRBJ1-2, with D tentatively TRBD1 (5 bases). V was shortened by 2 bases and J by 3 bases, with 11 bases between the two germline ends. The CDR3 consists of 14 residues. Germline assignment: CDR1 SGHRS and CDR2 YFSETQ. Supplemented by reference TRBV5-1 and TRBJ1-2, the full variable domain reads KAGVTQTPRYLIKTRGQQVTLSCSPISGHRSVSWYQQTPGQGLQFLFEYFSETQRNKGNFPGRFSGRQFSNSRSEMNVSTLELGDSALYLCASSFQGGDYGYTFGSGTRLTVV.

This chain links TRBV18 with TRBJ2-1; 8 positions match TRBD2. V trimming: 3 bases; J trimming: 4 bases; junction bases outside the gene matches: 23. The CDR3 is made up of 21 amino acids. CDR1 is KGHSH, CDR2 LQKENI, per germline. The CDR3 DNA reads TGTGCCAGCTCACCCTTCCGCTTGCAGCGGGGGTCCCCGGTCGGTTACAATGAGCAGTTCTTC. As protein: CASSPFRLQRGSPVGYNEQFF.

The rearrangement joins TRBV7-8 to TRBJ1-1; the D is unclear. The germline gives CDR1 SGHVS, CDR2 FQNEAQ. The CDR3 is 15 amino acids. V was shortened by 1 base and J by 0 bases, with 9 bases between the two germline ends. CDR3 protein: CASSLVPGMNTEAFF. The CDR3, as DNA: TGTGCCAGCAGCTTAGTCCCAGGCATGAACACTGAAGCTTTCTTT.

This sequence joins TRBV21-1 and TRBJ2-4; the table's D call TRBD2 went unverified against the DNA. TRBV21-1 is a pseudogene segment. This CDR3 is 14 amino acids long. The CDR3 bases are TGTGCCAGCAGTCTGGCGGGGAGCGGGAACATTCAGTACTTC. It translates to CASSLAGSGNIQYF.

Here the CDR3 reads CASSYLVTGELFF. DNA of the CDR3: TGTGCCAGCAGTTACCTAGTTACCGGGGAGCTGTTTTTT. The V call is TRBV6-2 or TRBV6-3, the J call TRBJ2-2, with D hard to call. Germline values: CDR1 MNHEY, CDR2 SVGEGT. The CDR3 is 13 residues long. Trimming cost V 2 bases and J 5 bases, with 6 bases left between them.

The gene calls are TRBV21-1 and TRBJ1-1; TRBD1 is taken as the D call from the table, unchecked against the DNA. TRBV21-1 is a recognized pseudogene. This CDR3 region has 18 residues. CDR3: CASSEKERQGVMNTEAFF. The CDR3 DNA reads as TGTGCCAGCAGCGAAAAAGAGCGACAGGGGGTGATGAACACTGAAGCTTTCTTT.

The V call is TRBV28, the J call TRBJ2-1; 10 bases agree with TRBD2. This CDR3 contains 14 residues. V trimming: 6 bases; J trimming: 9 bases; junction bases outside the gene matches: 8. Germline-derived CDR1 and CDR2 are MDHEN and SYDVKM. Here the CDR3 reads CASRPPPSGGEQFF. The CDR3 bases are TGTGCCAGCAGGCCCCCCCCTAGCGGGGGTGAGCAGTTCTTC.

This sequence joins TRBV2 and TRBJ1-1, with D maybe TRBD1 (5 bases). CDR3 length equals 12 residues. Looked up from germline, CDR1 is SNHLY and CDR2 is FYNNEI. V lost 4 bases and J lost 8, with 11 bases in between. CDR3 region: CASSGQGLEAFF. As DNA, the CDR3 is TGTGCCAGCAGTGGCCAGGGCCTCGAAGCTTTCTTT. Full variable domain (remainder filled in from reference TRBV2 and TRBJ1-1): EPEVTQTPSHQVTQMGQEVILRCVPISNHLYFYWYRQILGQKVEFLVSFYNNEISEKSEIFDDQFSVERPDGSNFTLKIRSTKLEDSAMYFCASSGQGLEAFFGQGTRLTVV.

Only a few counts were recorded for this clone. The rearrangement uses TRBV28 and TRBJ2-2, with 9 bases fitting TRBD1. V gave up 5 bases and J gave up 5 bases; unmatched junction bases: 6. The CDR3 has 15 amino acids. CDR1 is MDHEN and CDR2 is SYDVKM in the germline V gene. The CDR3 loop reads CASSTGQGQTGELFF. DNA for the CDR3: TGTGCCAGCAGTACTGGACAGGGGCAAACCGGGGAGCTGTTTTTT.

The V gene is TRBV27, the J gene TRBJ1-3, with D possibly being TRBD1 (5 bases). This CDR3 has 13 residues. Deletions cut 6 bases from V and 6 bases from J, with 12 bases between. Per germline, CDR1 MNHEY and CDR2 SMNVEV (reference sequence). As DNA, the CDR3 is TGTGCCAGCAGGTCTCGGGGGACAAACACCATATATTTT. Translation gives CASRSRGTNTIYF.

The V gene is TRBV6-5, the J gene TRBJ2-1, with 8 bases fitting TRBD2. Germline CDR1 and CDR2: MNHEY and SVGAGI. The CDR3 loop spans 14 amino acids. The V segment lost 6 bases and the J segment 4 bases; nucleotides outside the gene matches: 5. The CDR3: CASRPGGDYNEQFF. CDR3 in DNA: TGTGCCAGCAGGCCGGGGGGGGATTACAATGAGCAGTTCTTC.

The V call is TRBV2, the J call TRBJ1-6; D not certain. Germline-derived CDR1 and CDR2 are SNHLY and FYNNEI. V was shortened by 2 bases and J by 14 bases, with 10 bases between the two germline ends. The CDR3 loop spans 12 amino acids. CDR3 sequence: CASSESGNTLHF. The CDR3 bases are TGTGCCAGCAGTGAATCGGGGAATACCCTCCACTTT.

The V gene is TRBV15, the J gene TRBJ2-4, with D possibly matching TRBD2 (6 bases). The ends were cut back, 0 bases at V and 0 bases at J, with 21 bases in the middle. The CDR3 has 20 residues. Germline V CDR1 and CDR2: LNHNV, YYDKDF (reference sequence). DNA of the CDR3: TGTGCCACCAGCAGAGATACGCTCGGCCTTAGCGGACTAGCCAAAAACATTCAGTACTTC. Translation gives CATSRDTLGLSGLAKNIQYF. Drawing the rest from reference TRBV15 and TRBJ2-4, the complete variable domain is DAMVIQNPRYQVTQFGKPVTLSCSQTLNHNVMYWYQQKSSQAPKLLFHYYDKDFNNEADTPDNFQSRRPNTSFCFLDIRSPGLGDTAMYLCATSRDTLGLSGLAKNIQYFGAGTRLSVL.